Listed below are T cell receptor beta chains from one sample, sequenced in a study of T cells in Graves' hyperthyroidism and ophthalmopathy. TCRdb reprocessed the multiplex PCR reads via MiXCR and lists one record per CDR3 protein. This table has around 350,000 distinct CDR3 sequences, less than 15% appearing once. Sequencing was performed on blood. These receptors came from a woman aged 18 to 35 with Graves' hyperthyroidism. Each CDR3 is given with its conserved first and last residue. The D gene is left open where the match is weak. Only part of the rows carry a size: once, few, many, or a class if the clone is expanded.

V	D	J	size	DNA	CDR3
TRBV15	NA	TRBJ2-7	many	TGTGCCACCAGCAGACCATTCCTCGACGAGCAGTACTTC	CATSRPFLDEQYF
TRBV4-1	NA	TRBJ2-7	few	TGCGCCAGCAAAAAGAGGGGAGAGTCCAACGAGCAGTACTTC	CASKKRGESNEQYF
TRBV11-2	NA	TRBJ2-6	many	TGTGCCAGCAGCTTAGATTGGTTGAGGGCCAACGTCCTGACTTTC	CASSLDWLRANVLTF
TRBV19	TRBD1	TRBJ2-2	few	TGTGCCAGTGCTCGGGACAGGGCGACCGGGGAGCTGTTTTTT	CASARDRATGELFF
TRBV6-2/TRBV6-3	NA	TRBJ2-7	many	TGTGCCAGCAGTTACTCCACAGGGAATCTCTACGAGCAGTACTTC	CASSYSTGNLYEQYF
TRBV28	TRBD1	TRBJ2-7	many	TGTGCCAGCAGTCTCCACTCGGACAGGTCCTACGAGCAGTACTTC	CASSLHSDRSYEQYF
TRBV2	TRBD2	TRBJ2-1	NA	TGTGCCAGCAGAGAAGGACTAGCGGAGTACAATGAGCAGTTCTTC	CASREGLAEYNEQFF
TRBV9	TRBD1	TRBJ2-7	NA	TGTGCCAGCAGCGTTTTAGAGGGGGCGAAGGAGCAGTACTTC	CASSVLEGAKEQYF
TRBV7-9	NA	TRBJ1-2	many	TGTGCCAGCAGCCCGAATGTAGGACCGACGACCTATGGCTACACCTTC	CASSPNVGPTTYGYTF
TRBV28	NA	TRBJ1-5	NA	TGTGCCAGCAGTTTAGGAGGGGGAGGGGATCAGCCCCAGCATTTT	CASSLGGGGDQPQHF
TRBV28	NA	TRBJ1-6	NA	TGTGCCGGCCGTGCTCTCAATTCACCCCTCCACTTT	CAGRALNSPLHF
TRBV10-3	TRBD2	TRBJ2-1	many	TGTGCCATCAGTGAGGAACGTCGGGCTAGCGGGGGAGATGAGCAGTTCTTC	CAISEERRASGGDEQFF
TRBV20-1	NA	TRBJ1-2	NA	TGCAGTGCTAGATTGGATTATGGCTACACCTTC	CSARLDYGYTF
TRBV19	TRBD1	TRBJ2-2	NA	TGTGCCAGTAAGCGGCAGGGGGTGACCGGGGAGCTGTTTTTT	CASKRQGVTGELFF
TRBV28	TRBD1	TRBJ1-5	once	TGTGCCAGCCGGGACAGGTCCAATCAGCCCCAGCATTTT	CASRDRSNQPQHF